This T cell receptor (beta chain) was profiled in a study of beta chain features in type 1 diabetes (dated by TCRdb to the late 2010s). Describing the broader study: Mean age, gender distribution, total cell number and subset yield were not different between patients and healthy donors. A total of approximately 100 million sorted cells were examined across all samples, and the number of cells per subset was strongly correlated with RNA yield. The study compared the TCRB repertoires of sorted circulating CD4+ T cell subsets in recently diagnosed type 1 diabetes patients with those in matched healthy donors. Regulatory and stem cell-like memory subsets were obtained from only 8 patients and roughly eight healthy donors, while naive and central memory subsets were obtained from all 28 donors. Paper-wide results and their limitations: A moderate but significant shortening of TCRB CDR3 length was observed in type 1 diabetes patients in all four CD4+ subsets. Naive, central memory and regulatory TCRB repertoires appeared to be more similar among patients than among healthy donors. Shorter templates might be favored by PCR, yet because patient and control samples were amplified and corrected together, any such skew would affect both groups equally. Patients with type 1 diabetes made fewer insertions and deleted more nucleotides at VDJ recombination sites, implying thymic rearrangement abnormalities. Because cDNA was sequenced instead of genomic DNA, activated cells with high expression could be over-represented, although the groups did not differ in activation or CD3 levels. Only small numbers of individuals were included in the HLA sub-analyses, which left unresolved whether HLA type had any influence on TCRB rearrangement.

All of the isolated RNA was reverse transcribed with the High Capacity cDNA Reverse Transcription Kit, so expressed TCRB transcripts were sequenced. Deep immunoSEQ sequencing was applied to naive, central memory and regulatory T cell samples, giving an average of around 3.8 million total reads per sample. Sorted cells were lysed in RLT buffer, and RNA was extracted using DNase-treated RNeasy Micro or Mini kits according to cell number. Each cell subset was processed separately to prevent cross-contamination, with patient and healthy donor samples processed together. The immunoSEQ multiplex PCR was used to amplify TCRB sequences from cDNA, generating 87-bp fragments that spanned the CDR3 region. Amplicons were sequenced on the Illumina HiSeq platform. In the authors' own workflow: PCR bias was corrected computationally using synthetic template baselines, and reads within Hamming distance 2 were collapsed, with unmergeable singletons discarded. By aligning reads against IMGT, V, D and J genes, CDR3 length, and insertions or deletions at six rearrangement sites were assigned. Within each subset, clonotype counts were normalized to sorted cell number, and only after that were true diversity and Gini coefficients computed with the tcR R package. Repertoire sharing was quantified using the overlap coefficient calculated on TCRB nucleotide sequences. Out-of-frame TCRB sequences from naive cells were analyzed to stand in for the pre-selection repertoire. TCRdb obtained this table from immuneACCESS and retained in-frame rearrangements with V and J assigned. These tables miss some clones; where compared with another copy, unresolved V genes account for less than half of the shortfall, and the remainder is unexplained. The V and J calls and clone size come from that table; D and trimming were worked out from the DNA. The sample table holds over 500,000 clones, of which around 15% were seen once. The ten largest clones add up to about 0.086% of the sample.

Worth noting for this clone: Its antigen specificity is not known. Base-call qualities are not available, and no considerably larger clone is one nucleotide away.

The CDR3 sequence holds 13 residues, the cysteine and phenylalanine included. The DNA shown is the 39-base CDR3, in frame from base 1. Reading the germline V gene gives CDR1 SGHTA and CDR2 FQGNSA. V loses 5 bases, J loses 5 bases, and the germline ends lie 10 bases apart. From each donor, a single peripheral blood sample of about 120 mL on average was drawn into heparinised tubes. Using a panel that included CD45RO, CCR7, CD25, CD127, CD95 and CD27, naive, central memory, regulatory and stem cell-like memory CD4+ T cells were sorted on a BD FACSAria II. Every sorted population had a purity above 95%. PBMCs were isolated immediately by Lymphoprep density gradient centrifugation and stained directly without culture. Samples were stained and sorted in pairs, with one healthy donor and one patient per experiment, so that batch effects were minimized.

Sequenced sample: naive CD4+ T cells from blood. In light of the paper, this sample's cell subset or site label describes: true naive CD4+ T cells. The chain joins TRBV7-2 to TRBJ2-1; the D element could tentatively be TRBD1 or TRBD2, as 5 bases agree for each. The origin of this receptor is a man between 18 and 29 years old in good health. CDR3 sequence: CASSRRGDNEQFF. The DNA reads TGTGCCAGCAGCCGCCGGGGCGACAATGAGCAGTTCTTC.